This passage covers 21 T cell receptor beta chains from one sample sequenced in a study of T cells in Graves' hyperthyroidism and ophthalmopathy. Template material for amplifying TCR beta CDR3 regions consisted of RNA transcripts. First-round RT-PCR with HTBI primers amplified the TCR CDR3 region. TCRdb ran MiXCR on the multiplex PCR reads and lists one entry per CDR3 protein. The sample carries about 640,000 distinct CDR3 sequences, around 21% recorded once. The sequencing sample was made of blood. These receptors were taken from a man aged 30 to 39 with Graves' ophthalmopathy.

This clonotype was counted only a few times. The J gene is TRBJ2-1, the V gene TRBV28; the match to TRBD2 covers 7 bases. V shed 7 bases and J 4 bases; nucleotides not matched to a gene: 1. Looked up from germline, CDR1 is MDHEN and CDR2 is SYDVKM. This CDR3 comprises 12 residues. The CDR3 DNA follows: TGTGCCAGCACTAGCGGTTACAATGAGCAGTTCTTC. Its protein is CASTSGYNEQFF. Supplemented by reference TRBV28 and TRBJ2-1, the full variable domain reads DVKVTQSSRYLVKRTGEKVFLECVQDMDHENMFWYRQDPGLGLRLIYFSYDVKMKEKGDIPEGYSVSREKKERFSLILESASTNQTSMYLCASTSGYNEQFFGPGTRLTVL.

There are a few counts of this clonotype. The chain carries TRBV29-1 and TRBJ2-5, with D perhaps matching TRBD1 (6 bases). The V end lost 4 bases, the J end lost 2 bases, and 11 bases lay between the germline ends. Germline V gives CDR1 SQVTM, CDR2 ANQGSEA. The CDR3 consists of 13 residues. The CDR3 bases are TGCAGCGTTGGGGGGCCCTTTCAAGAGACCCAGTACTTC. Translated, it gives CSVGGPFQETQYF.

This clonotype was counted ten times or more. The chain joins TRBV3-1 to TRBJ1-3, with unresolved D. With 1 base removed from V and 3 bases from J, the gap between germline ends came to 10 bases. The CDR3 totals 15 residues. Per the germline V gene, CDR1 is LGHDT and CDR2 is YNNKEL (reference sequence). The CDR3: CASSQVGRSGNTIYF. Here the CDR3 DNA reads TGTGCCAGCAGCCAAGTAGGCCGAAGTGGAAACACCATATATTTT.

The CDR3 sequence: CAISEQTGALYNEQFF. The CDR3 DNA reads as TGTGCCATCAGTGAGCAGACAGGGGCGTTGTACAATGAGCAGTTCTTC. V gene TRBV10-3 combines with J gene TRBJ2-1; 8 nucleotides align to TRBD1. In germline, CDR1 is ENHRY, CDR2 SYGVKD. The trim removed 2 bases at V and 4 bases at J, leaving 7 bases unmatched. The CDR3 spans 16 residues.

The chain has TRBV7-9 and TRBJ2-5; TRBD2 matches 7 bases. Germline V gene lookup returns CDR1 SEHNR and CDR2 FQNEAQ (reference sequence). V shed 6 bases, J shed 3 bases, and the junction held 7 bases outside the gene matches. This CDR3 is 14 amino acids long. The CDR3 DNA follows: TGTGCCAGCAGTGAATGGGGGGGAGAAGAGACCCAGTACTTC. Translated, it gives CASSEWGGEETQYF. Looking up the rest from reference TRBV7-9 and TRBJ2-5 gives the full variable domain: DTGVSQNPRHKITKRGQNVTFRCDPISEHNRLYWYRQTLGQGPEFLTYFQNEAQLEKSRLLSDRFSAERPKGSFSTLEIQRTEQGDSAMYLCASSEWGGEETQYFGPGTRLLVL.

The chain has TRBV4-3 and TRBJ2-2; 9 bases agree with TRBD1. Germline V gene data show CDR1 as LGHNA and CDR2 as YSLEER. The V and J ends lost 3 bases and 0 bases, in that order; junction bases with no gene match: 5. The CDR3 runs 17 residues. CDR3 nucleotide sequence: TGCGCCAGCAGCCAGCAGACAGGGGGAACGAACACCGGGGAGCTGTTTTTT. This gives the protein CASSQQTGGTNTGELFF.

This clonotype was seen many times. This chain links TRBV11-1 with TRBJ2-7; D could derive from TRBD1 or TRBD2 (5 bases each). V lost 0 bases and J lost 6, with 15 bases in between. There are 15 residues in the CDR3. Per the germline V gene, CDR1 is SGHAT and CDR2 is FQDESV (reference sequence). The CDR3 reads CASSLAGQGAAEQYF. For the CDR3, the DNA is TGTGCCAGCAGCTTAGCGGGCCAGGGAGCCGCCGAGCAGTACTTC.

This chain uses TRBV2 with TRBJ2-2; D remains unclear. Trimming left V 0 bases short and J 7 bases short, with 9 bases between. Germline V lookup: CDR1 SNHLY, CDR2 FYNNEI. CDR3 length: 14 residues. The DNA for the CDR3 is TGTGCCAGCAGTGAAGCGCAAGGGTACGGGGAGCTGTTTTTT. It specifies CASSEAQGYGELFF.

Concerning this clonotype: It may be a read error: a sequence one base away is much more abundant. V usage is TRBV28 and J usage is TRBJ1-4; a possible D gene is TRBD1 (5 bases). The CDR3 has 15 residues. V shed 4 bases and J shed 5 bases, with 14 bases lying between them. Germline V lookup: CDR1 MDHEN, CDR2 SYDVKM. CDR3 in amino acids: CASSYLGAANEKLFF. CDR3 nucleotide sequence: TGTGCCAGCAGTTACCTCGGGGCGGCGAATGAAAAACTGTTTTTT.

The chain is built from TRBV20-1 and TRBJ1-2, with TRBD1 as a possible D gene (6 bases). The germline V gene encodes CDR1 DFQATT and CDR2 SNEGSKA (reference sequence). The CDR3 runs 11 residues. The V and J ends lost 0 bases and 8 bases respectively, with 7 bases between them. CDR3: CSAREGGGYTF. DNA for the CDR3: TGCAGTGCTAGAGAGGGGGGCGGCTACACCTTC.

J is TRBJ2-5 and V is TRBV5-1, with 10 bases aligning to TRBD1. Looked up from germline, CDR1 is SGHRS and CDR2 is YFSETQ. This CDR3 has 14 amino acids. With V trimmed by 3 bases and J by 6 bases, 5 bases remained unmatched. CDR3 DNA sequence: TGCGCCAGCAGCTCGACAGGGGGCGCACAGACCCAGTACTTC. This encodes CASSSTGGAQTQYF.

This clonotype was recorded at least ten times. This rearrangement joins TRBV4-2 to TRBJ1-2; D is unresolved. Germline V gene data show CDR1 as LGHNA and CDR2 as YNFKEQ. This CDR3 contains 14 residues. V was cut by 4 bases and J by 0 bases, with 9 bases left in between. CDR3 nucleotides: TGTGCCAGCAGCCCGGACGGATCTAACTATGGCTACACCTTC. This translates into CASSPDGSNYGYTF.

This clonotype has just a few counts. This rearrangement joins TRBV29-1 to TRBJ2-3; D may be TRBD1 or TRBD2 (5 bases each). The CDR3 is made up of 13 amino acids. The V gene's germline CDR1 is SQVTM and CDR2 ANQGSEA. Trimming left V 6 bases short and J 3 bases short, with 13 bases between. As DNA, the CDR3 is TGCAGCGTGGGACCGACGGAAACAGATACGCAGTATTTT. Its translation: CSVGPTETDTQYF.

This clonotype was seen ten or more times. The chain links TRBV7-9 to TRBJ2-3, with TRBD2 identical over 7 bases. The CDR3 spans 15 residues. The V segment lost 5 bases and the J segment 2 bases; nucleotides outside the gene matches: 7. Germline V gene sequence: CDR1 SEHNR, CDR2 FQNEAQ (reference sequence). CDR3: CASSSGTYYTDTQYF. The CDR3 nucleotides read TGTGCCAGCAGCAGCGGGACCTATTACACAGATACGCAGTATTTT.

This chain links TRBV28 with TRBJ1-2; TRBD1 is a possible D gene (5 bases). The V gene's germline CDR1 is MDHEN and CDR2 SYDVKM. The CDR3 extends over 14 amino acids. Trimming took 3 bases from V and 0 from J, leaving 8 bases between them. The CDR3 reads CASSLTVANYGYTF. DNA for the CDR3: TGTGCCAGCAGTTTGACAGTCGCTAACTATGGCTACACCTTC.

The table lists this clonotype with a few counts. The rearrangement joins TRBV28 to TRBJ1-2, with 10 bases lining up with TRBD1. This CDR3 has 16 amino acids. V trimming: 3 bases; J trimming: 5 bases; junction bases outside the gene matches: 9. CDR1 and CDR2 (germline): MDHEN, SYDVKM. The CDR3 is CASSFKTGGLDYGYTF. The DNA of the CDR3 is TGTGCCAGCAGTTTTAAGACAGGGGGCTTAGATTATGGCTACACCTTC.

This clonotype was detected only a few times. The junction differs from germline at one of its ends, possibly a read error. The chain combines TRBV3-1 with TRBJ1-3; D is possibly TRBD1 (5 bases). CDR1 is LGHDT, CDR2 YNNKEL, per germline (reference sequence). CDR3 length: 16 amino acids. The CDR3 protein is CAGSQSGTGVGNTIYF. The CDR3 region has the DNA TGTGCCGGCAGCCAATCCGGGACCGGAGTGGGAAACACCATATATTTT.

The genes are TRBV6-1 and TRBJ2-1; 7 bases map to TRBD1. J gave up 0 bases and V 6 bases, and 5 bases lay outside the gene matches. Germline CDR1 MNHNS, CDR2 SASEGT. The CDR3 sequence is 15 residues long. CDR3 sequence (DNA): TGTGCCAGCAGAGCCGGGACAGACTCCTACAATGAGCAGTTCTTC. Translated, it gives CASRAGTDSYNEQFF.

This clonotype was seen repeatedly, ten times or more. The V and J genes are TRBV11-3 and TRBJ2-1; D is ambiguous. The CDR3 sequence is 13 residues long. The germline V and J ends were trimmed by 6 bases and 5 bases, with 11 bases remaining between them. Germline values: CDR1 SGHNT, CDR2 YENEEA. CDR3 residues: CASRASGNNEQFF. CDR3 sequence (DNA): TGTGCCAGCAGGGCGTCCGGTAACAATGAGCAGTTCTTC.

This clonotype was detected ten times or more. V usage is TRBV11-3 and J usage is TRBJ2-1; 12 bases are a match to TRBD2. Germline V gene sequence: CDR1 SGHNT, CDR2 YENEEA. The CDR3 is 16 residues long. The V gene end was trimmed by 5 bases and the J gene end by 3 bases; junction bases not matched to a gene: 5. CDR3 sequence reads: CASSLRLAGDYNEQFF. DNA of the CDR3: TGTGCCAGCAGCCTTAGACTAGCGGGAGACTACAATGAGCAGTTCTTC.

This clonotype was observed a handful of times. The chain combines TRBV9 with TRBJ2-6; D ambiguous. V lost 5 bases and J lost 4, with 4 bases in between. Germline V lookup: CDR1 SGDLS, CDR2 YYNGEE. CDR3 size: 12 residues. CDR3 sequence reads: CASRPGANVLTF. The CDR3 bases are TGTGCCAGCAGACCCGGGGCCAACGTCCTGACTTTC.